The 5 T cell receptor beta chains in this list originate from one sample, sequenced in a study of regulatory T cells in long-lasting Graves disease. As for time point: newly diagnosed GD, antithyroid drugs for less than 3 months. The TCR library used RNA extracted from PBMCs. Construction of the TCR beta libraries employed iRepertoire HTBI primers in conjunction with Arm-PCR of CDR3 regions. TCRdb used MiXCR to reprocess the multiplex PCR reads, holding one entry per CDR3 protein. There are about 530,000 distinct CDR3 sequences in the sample; roughly 15% occur only once, and roughly 25% lies in the top ten. These data were likewise used in another study, on T cells in Graves' hyperthyroidism and ophthalmopathy.

The sample was peripheral blood mononuclear cells (PBMCs), taken at new diagnosis, from a patient treated with antithyroid drugs. The receptors come from a middle-aged woman with Graves disease.

The table lists this clonotype with many counts. The gene calls are TRBV6-2 or TRBV6-3 and TRBJ2-5, with 9 positions matching TRBD1. Germline V lookup: CDR1 MNHEY, CDR2 SVGEGT. The ends lost 7 bases at V and 4 bases at J; junction bases unmatched: 19. The CDR3 runs to 18 residues. The CDR3 sequence is CASTTSGTGTGRRETQYF. In DNA, the CDR3 is TGTGCCAGCACCACATCGGGGACCGGGACAGGGCGGAGAGAGACCCAGTACTTC.

This clonotype has a handful of counts. Mismatch with germline at one junction end may stem from a read error. J is TRBJ2-1 and V is TRBV24-1; D perhaps matches TRBD2 (6 bases). The CDR3 has 16 amino acids. Germline assignment: CDR1 KGHDR and CDR2 SFDVKD. The CDR3 DNA is TGTGCCACCAGTGATTTGCTCGGGAGCTCCTACAATGAGCAGTCCTTC. Translation: CATSDLLGSSYNEQSF.

This clonotype was observed at least ten times. The J gene is TRBJ2-7, the V gene TRBV20-1, with D unresolved. Germline V gene data show CDR1 as DFQATT and CDR2 as SNEGSKA (reference sequence). The CDR3 runs 12 residues. Trimming pared 3 bases from V and 2 bases from J, leaving 8 bases between. CDR3 coding DNA: TGCAGTGCTAGTCCCCAGACCTACGAGCAGTACTTC. It translates to CSASPQTYEQYF.

This clonotype was recorded many times. J is TRBJ1-5 and V is TRBV6-1; D is uncertain. The length of the CDR3 is 15 residues. Germline V gives CDR1 MNHNS, CDR2 SASEGT. With 4 bases removed from V and 3 bases from J, the gap between germline ends came to 13 bases. The CDR3 nucleotides are TGTGCCAGCAGTGGGCCGAGCTCAGCCAATCAGCCCCAGCATTTT. It translates to CASSGPSSANQPQHF.

This clonotype was seen repeatedly, ten times or more. The chain combines TRBV20-1 with TRBJ1-1, with no clear D. Germline values: CDR1 DFQATT, CDR2 SNEGSKA (reference sequence). The V and J ends lost 6 bases and 0 bases respectively, with 8 bases between them. This CDR3 has 12 amino acids. This CDR3 reads CSALSLNTEAFF. CDR3 nucleotides: TGCAGTGCCCTGAGTTTGAACACTGAAGCTTTCTTT.